This T cell receptor (beta chain) is drawn from a study of T cells in Graves' hyperthyroidism and ophthalmopathy. V lost 6 bases, J lost 0 bases, and 21 bases lay in between. Germline-derived CDR1 and CDR2 are LNHDA and SQIVND (reference sequence). CDR3 length: 17 residues. Authors of the study amplified TCR beta CDR3 regions from RNA transcripts. HTBI primers were the set used in a first-round RT-PCR of the TCR CDR3. Using its own MiXCR run on the multiplex PCR reads, TCRdb lists one record per CDR3 protein. Found here are approximately 330,000 distinct CDR3 sequences, about 13% of them singletons; the top ten hold 30% to 40%. This clonotype appeared a few times.

The chain has TRBV19 and TRBJ2-7; a possible D gene is TRBD1 (8 bases). The receptor was derived from a woman aged 40 to 55 with Graves' ophthalmopathy. Sequenced: blood. The CDR3 sequence: CASSPTGGTGPSYEQYF. The CDR3 DNA sequence: TGTGCCAGTAGCCCGACCGGGGGGACAGGCCCCTCCTACGAGCAGTACTTC.